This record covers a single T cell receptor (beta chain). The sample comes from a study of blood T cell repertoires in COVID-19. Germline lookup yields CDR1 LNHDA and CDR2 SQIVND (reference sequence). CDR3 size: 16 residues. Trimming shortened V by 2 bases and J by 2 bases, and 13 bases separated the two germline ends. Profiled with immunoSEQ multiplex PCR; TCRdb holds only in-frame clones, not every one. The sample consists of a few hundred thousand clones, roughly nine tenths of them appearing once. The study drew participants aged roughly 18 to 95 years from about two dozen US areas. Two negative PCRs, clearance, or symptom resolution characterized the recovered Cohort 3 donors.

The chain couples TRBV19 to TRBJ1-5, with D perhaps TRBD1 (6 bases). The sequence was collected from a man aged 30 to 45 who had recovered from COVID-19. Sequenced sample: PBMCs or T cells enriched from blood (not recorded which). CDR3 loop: CASSILTGGGNQPQHF. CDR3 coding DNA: TGTGCCAGTAGTATACTGACAGGCGGAGGCAATCAGCCCCAGCATTTT.